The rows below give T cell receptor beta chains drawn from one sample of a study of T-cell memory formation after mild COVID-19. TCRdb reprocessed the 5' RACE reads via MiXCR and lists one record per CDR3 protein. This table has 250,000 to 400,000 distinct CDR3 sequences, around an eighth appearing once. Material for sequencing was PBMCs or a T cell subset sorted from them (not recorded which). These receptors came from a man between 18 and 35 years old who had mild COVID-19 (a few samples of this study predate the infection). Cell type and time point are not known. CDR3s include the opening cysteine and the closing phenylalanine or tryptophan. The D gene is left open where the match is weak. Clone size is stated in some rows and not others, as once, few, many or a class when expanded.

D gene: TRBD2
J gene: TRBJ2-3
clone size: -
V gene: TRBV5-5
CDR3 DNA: TGTGCCAGCAGCTTGGGTATGGGGGGGAGTTACACAGATACGCAGTATTTT
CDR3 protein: CASSLGMGGSYTDTQYF

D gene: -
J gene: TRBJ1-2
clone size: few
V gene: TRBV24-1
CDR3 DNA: TGTGCCACCAGTGATTTAGACGGATACTATGGCTACACCTTC
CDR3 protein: CATSDLDGYYGYTF

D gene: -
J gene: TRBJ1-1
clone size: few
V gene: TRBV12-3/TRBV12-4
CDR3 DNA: TGTGCCAGCACCCACGGGGCAGCAAACACTGAAGCTTTCTTT
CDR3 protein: CASTHGAANTEAFF

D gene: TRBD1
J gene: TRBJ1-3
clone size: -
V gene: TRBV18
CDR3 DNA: TGTGCCAGCTCTCCCGGGACAGGTCCCCGAGGGTCTGGAAACACCATATATTTT
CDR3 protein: CASSPGTGPRGSGNTIYF

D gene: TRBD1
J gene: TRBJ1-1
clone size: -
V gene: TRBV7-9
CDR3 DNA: TGTGCCAGCAGCTCCACAAAGCACAGCAGGGGGGCCACTGAAGCTTTCTTT
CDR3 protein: CASSSTKHSRGATEAFF

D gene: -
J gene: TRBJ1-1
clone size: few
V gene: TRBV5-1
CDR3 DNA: TGCGCCAGCAGCTTGGTGCAGACGAACACTGAAGCTTTCTTT
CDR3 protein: CASSLVQTNTEAFF

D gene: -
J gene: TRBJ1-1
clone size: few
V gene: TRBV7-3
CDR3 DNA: TGTGCCAGCAGCCCCGAACCGTCACCAGGGTTCACTGAAGCTTTCTTT
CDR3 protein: CASSPEPSPGFTEAFF

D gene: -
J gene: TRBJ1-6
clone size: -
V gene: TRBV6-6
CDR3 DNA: TGTGCCAGCACTAGTATATTGCCCCGTTCACCCCTCCACTTT
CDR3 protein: CASTSILPRSPLHF

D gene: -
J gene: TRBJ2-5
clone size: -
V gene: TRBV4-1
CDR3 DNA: TGCGCCAGCAGACCCACCTGGAGGGACCAAGAGACCCAGTACTTC
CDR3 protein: CASRPTWRDQETQYF

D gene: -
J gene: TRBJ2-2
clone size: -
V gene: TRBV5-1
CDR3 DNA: TGCGCCAGCAGCTTGGTACAGGGCGGAAACACCGGGGAGCTGTTTTTT
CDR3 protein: CASSLVQGGNTGELFF

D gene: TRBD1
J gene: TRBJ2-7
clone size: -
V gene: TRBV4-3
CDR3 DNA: TGCGCCAGCAGCCAAGCTCACAGGGGCAGCTACGAGCAGTACTTC
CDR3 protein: CASSQAHRGSYEQYF

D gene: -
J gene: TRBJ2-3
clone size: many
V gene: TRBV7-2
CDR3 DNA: TGTGCCAGCAGCTTAGGGCCGGGGGCAGATACGCAGTATTTT
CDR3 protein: CASSLGPGADTQYF

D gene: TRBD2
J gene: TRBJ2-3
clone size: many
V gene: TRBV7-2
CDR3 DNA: TGTGCCAGCAGCTTACTAGCGGGGCCCAGCACAGATACGCAGTATTTT
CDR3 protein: CASSLLAGPSTDTQYF

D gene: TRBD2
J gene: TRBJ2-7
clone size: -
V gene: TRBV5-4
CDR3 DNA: TGTGCCAGCGGTCCTAGCGGGGTCTCCTACGAGCAGTACTTC
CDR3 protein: CASGPSGVSYEQYF

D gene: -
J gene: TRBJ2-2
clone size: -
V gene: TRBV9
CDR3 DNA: TGTGCCAGCAGCTTTAGACTAGGGGGGAACACCGGGGAGCTGTTTTTT
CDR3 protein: CASSFRLGGNTGELFF